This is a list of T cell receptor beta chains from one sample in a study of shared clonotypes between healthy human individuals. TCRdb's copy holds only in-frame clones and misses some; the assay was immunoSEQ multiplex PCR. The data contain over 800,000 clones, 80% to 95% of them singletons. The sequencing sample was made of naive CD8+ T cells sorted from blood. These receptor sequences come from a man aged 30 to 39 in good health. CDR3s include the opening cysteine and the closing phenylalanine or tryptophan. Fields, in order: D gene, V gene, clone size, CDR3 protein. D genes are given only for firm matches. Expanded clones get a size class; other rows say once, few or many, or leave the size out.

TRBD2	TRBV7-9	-	CAFGQGLAGGPVTQYF
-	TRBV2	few	CASSQGPDEQYF
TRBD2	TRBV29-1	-	CSALVTSSRTDTQYF
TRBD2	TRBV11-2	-	CASSLGGTSGRGNEQFF
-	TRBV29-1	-	CSVVSVGAVTYNEQFF
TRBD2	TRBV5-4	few	CASRFSGRFDEQFF
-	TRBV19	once	CASSTGTRPRYSNQPQHF
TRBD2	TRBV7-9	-	CASSLALAGGILTDTQYF
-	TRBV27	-	CASRHPGNEQYF
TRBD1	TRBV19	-	CASSIGQGDYEQYF
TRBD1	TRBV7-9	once	CASKPPGQGAYEQYF
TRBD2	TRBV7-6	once	CASSLAAGVMDEQFF
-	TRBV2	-	CATLRGGTGELFF
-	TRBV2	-	CASQGGEFEQYF
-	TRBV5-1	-	CASSLRRAPADTQYF
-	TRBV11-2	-	CASSLGQMNTEAFF
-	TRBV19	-	CASSMGLSYEQYF
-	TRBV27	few	CASRDSYEQYF
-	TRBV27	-	CASSLSVRGEKLFF
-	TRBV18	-	CASSPFTTPTQETQYF
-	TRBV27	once	CASSGGWGSGNTIYF
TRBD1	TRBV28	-	CASSFDRGYEQYF
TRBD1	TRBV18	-	CASSPGDRIFAYEQYF
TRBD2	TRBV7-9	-	CASSARPGLADYNEQFF
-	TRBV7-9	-	CASSLTVQESSGANVLTF
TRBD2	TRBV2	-	CASSDGGLAARYNEQFF
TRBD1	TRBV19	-	CASSMPDRAVHEQYF
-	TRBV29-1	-	CSAITGSGNTIYF
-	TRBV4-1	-	CASSPVWDQETQYF
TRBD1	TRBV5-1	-	CASSRDRGVHEQYF
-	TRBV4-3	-	CASSQDRKPTYEQYF
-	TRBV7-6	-	CASSLESQDGYNEQFF
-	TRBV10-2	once	CASSLGKDGYTF
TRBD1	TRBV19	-	CAIGDRGNQPQHF
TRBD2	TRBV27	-	CASSFLRGRGTSFDEQFF
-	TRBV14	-	CASSQDPPGGTETQYF
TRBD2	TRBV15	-	CATSRARALAGGLNEQFF
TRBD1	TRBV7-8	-	CASSIDRVLPTDTQYF
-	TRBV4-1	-	CASSGSTDTQYF
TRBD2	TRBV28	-	CASIGLAGNIDTGELFF
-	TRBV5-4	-	CASSWGGGGYTF
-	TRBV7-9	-	CASSLLSSTDTQYF
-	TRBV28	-	CASSLLASYNEQFF
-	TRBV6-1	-	CASSGPGRGNQPQHF
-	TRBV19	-	CASTDSYGYTF
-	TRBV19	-	CASRASYSTDTQYF
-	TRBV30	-	CAWSQSAPYNEQFF
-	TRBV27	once	CASSLQGPGTEAFF
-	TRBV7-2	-	CASSDWSREPSYEQYF
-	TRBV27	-	CASSLNRPATHTGSYGYTF
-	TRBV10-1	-	CASSEIRGATQYF
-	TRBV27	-	CASSWYSYNEQFF
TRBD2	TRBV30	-	CAWNEGRASTDTQYF
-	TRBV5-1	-	CASSLAGDQPQHF
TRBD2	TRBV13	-	CASSLGLGGSSGTQYF